The entry that follows covers one T cell receptor beta chain sequence. V lost 8 bases and J 1 base, leaving 12 bases between the germline ends. The germline gives CDR1 SNHLY, CDR2 FYNNEI. This CDR3 has 14 residues. These data come from a study of blood T cell repertoires in COVID-19. Study at large: Specimens from acute and convalescent COVID-19 originated in the United States, Italy and Spain.

Authors' data handling: Estimated nucleated cell counts came from reference gene primer amplification. The data were produced by immunoSEQ multiplex PCR, yet TCRdb's version contains in-frame clones alone and is incomplete. Clone size and V and J calls were adopted from that table, with D and trimming inferred from the DNA. In the table there are 68,000 or so clones, around three quarters of which are singletons. V is TRBV2 and J is TRBJ2-4; possible D gene TRBD2, 6 bases. The specimen sequenced was peripheral blood. The receptor comes from a human donor in a cohort sampled during active COVID-19. CDR3 DNA sequence: TGTGCCAGCGGGGAGGTGGTGGCCAAAAACATTCAGTACTTC. The encoded protein is CASGEVVAKNIQYF.